This TCR beta chain comes out of a study of T cells in women clearing cervical HPV infection. Study information: HLA type stays a possible confounder, typing being limited.

Worth noting for this clone: The read terminates 3 residues before the CDR3 end, so the remaining end is supplied by the germline J gene.

Assay used: immunoSEQ multiplex PCR; TCRdb lists only in-frame clones, some missing. This sample carries some 40,000 clones, with 6.4% going to the ten biggest clones. Deletions cut 9 bases from V and 7 bases from J, with 19 bases between. The CDR3 extends over 13 amino acids. Per germline, CDR1 SGHRS and CDR2 YFSETQ. V is TRBV5-1 and J is TRBJ1-2; the D gene is possibly TRBD1 (5 bases). The sequenced material came from blood buffy coat. The source of this sequence is a woman between 18 and 69 years old with a cervical HPV16 infection that either progressed to CIN3+ or cleared (not recorded which). The CDR3 sequence is CATTETVLTGYTF. The sequenced CDR3 bases are TGCGCCACCACGGAGACAGTTCTCACTGGC.